The 31 T cell receptor beta chains listed next were all sequenced from one sample in a study of T cell repertoires in cytomegalovirus infection. Their target antigens are unknown. TCRdb re-called the reads through MiXCR, storing one row per CDR3 protein. The data hold under 150,000 distinct CDR3 sequences, with around 25% observed a single time. The specimen sequenced was PBMCs, sequenced either directly or after in vitro stimulation (not recorded which). These receptor sequences come from a human donor in good health (CMV status not recorded). Some clones in this sample may be carry-over from other donors' samples.

This clonotype was counted many times. The rearrangement links TRBV7-2 to TRBJ1-2, with D perhaps matching TRBD1 (5 bases). Trimming removed 6 bases from V and 7 bases from J, with 18 bases in between. CDR3 length: 14 amino acids. Germline assignment: CDR1 SGHTA and CDR2 FQGNSA. In nucleotides, the CDR3 is TGTGCCAGCAGTTTGAGGCTGGGGGGACGTGGCTACACCTTC. It translates to CASSLRLGGRGYTF. Using reference TRBV7-2 and TRBJ1-2 for the parts outside the CDR3, the full variable domain is GAGVSQSPSNKVTEKGKDVELRCDPISGHTALYWYRQSLGQGLEFLIYFQGNSAPDKSGLPSDRFSAERTGGSVSTLTIQRTQQEDSAVYLCASSLRLGGRGYTFGSGTRLTVV.

The chain couples TRBV2 to TRBJ2-4; D unresolved. V gave up 2 bases and J gave up 1 base, with 12 bases separating them. CDR1 and CDR2 from the germline V gene are SNHLY and FYNNEI. The CDR3 is 16 residues long. CDR3 in amino acids: CASSEQSLGAKNIQYF. For the CDR3, the DNA is TGTGCCAGCAGTGAACAGTCCCTAGGGGCCAAAAACATTCAGTACTTC. The whole variable domain, filled in from reference TRBV2 and TRBJ2-4, reads EPEVTQTPSHQVTQMGQEVILRCVPISNHLYFYWYRQILGQKVEFLVSFYNNEISEKSEIFDDQFSVERPDGSNFTLKIRSTKLEDSAMYFCASSEQSLGAKNIQYFGAGTRLSVL.

This clonotype was counted between two and nine times. This sequence joins TRBV18 and TRBJ1-2; D gene uncertain. Germline lookup yields CDR1 KGHSH and CDR2 LQKENI. The CDR3 spans 16 residues. Trimming took off 0 bases at V and 7 bases at J, with 18 bases between the two ends. CDR3 protein: CASSPPGAEAVFGYTF. As DNA, the CDR3 is TGTGCCAGCTCACCACCGGGAGCCGAGGCGGTTTTTGGCTACACCTTC.

This chain joins TRBV19 and TRBJ1-2; possibly TRBD1 for D (6 bases). The germline V gene has CDR1 LNHDA and CDR2 SQIVND (reference sequence). Trimming cost V 11 bases and J 9 bases, with 28 bases left between them. This CDR3 is built from 15 residues. CDR3 in DNA: TGTGCCGGGAAATCGGACAGCCCGTCCTCCTCACGCTACACCTTC. Translating it yields CAGKSDSPSSSRYTF.

The CDR3 nucleotides read TGTGCCAGCAGTGAAGGGACAGGGGGCCGCAATGAGCAGTTCTTC. Translated: CASSEGTGGRNEQFF. This chain joins TRBV6-1 and TRBJ2-1, with 11 bases aligning to TRBD1. This CDR3 spans 15 amino acids. V shed 1 base and J 6 bases; nucleotides not matched to a gene: 2. Germline V gives CDR1 MNHNS, CDR2 SASEGT.

The chain uses TRBV19 and TRBJ1-3; D may be TRBD1 (5 bases). V lost 5 bases and J lost 4, with 15 bases in between. Germline values: CDR1 LNHDA, CDR2 SQIVND (reference sequence). This CDR3 contains 15 residues. CDR3 DNA: TGTGCCAGTAGTCCCTTGGGACGTCTGGGAAACACCATATATTTT. Residues: CASSPLGRLGNTIYF.

This clonotype has only a few counts. The chain joins TRBV6-2 or TRBV6-3 to TRBJ2-1, with TRBD2 as a possible D gene (8 bases). The germline V gene has CDR1 MNHEY and CDR2 SVGEGT. V lost 7 bases to trimming and J lost 2 bases, with 18 bases between them. This CDR3 spans 16 amino acids. CDR3: CASTSGGGTAYNEQFF. The CDR3 coding sequence is TGTGCCAGCACCTCGGGGGGGGGGACAGCCTACAATGAGCAGTTCTTC.

The rearrangement links TRBV12-3 or TRBV12-4 to TRBJ2-5; 9 bases are shared with TRBD2. The CDR3 spans 14 residues. V lost 6 bases and J lost 2; bases outside the gene matches: 4. As DNA, the CDR3 is TGTGCCAGCAGACCTAGCGGGACTCAAGAGACCCAGTACTTC. Translated, it gives CASRPSGTQETQYF.

This clonotype was picked up many times. As DNA, the CDR3 is TGTGCCAGCAGCCCCACCCAGACTAGCGACAATGAGCAGTTCTTC. The encoded protein is CASSPTQTSDNEQFF. The chain joins TRBV14 to TRBJ2-1, with TRBD2 identical over 8 bases. This CDR3 region has 15 residues. Germline CDR1 SGHDN, CDR2 FVKESK. V lost 4 bases, J lost 5 bases, and 7 bases stayed unmatched.

The chain combines TRBV6-6 with TRBJ1-4; 7 bases are a match to TRBD1. Germline V lookup: CDR1 MNHNY, CDR2 SVGAGI (reference sequence). The ends lost 7 bases at V and 0 bases at J; junction bases unmatched: 5. The CDR3 is 15 residues long. CDR3 region: CASNTGTATNEKLFF. The CDR3 nucleotides read TGTGCCAGCAACACTGGGACAGCAACTAATGAAAAACTGTTTTTT.

The chain has TRBV5-1 and TRBJ1-1; a possible D gene is TRBD1 (6 bases). The CDR3 is made up of 15 amino acids. V lost 4 bases, J lost 1 base, and 14 bases lay in between. Germline loops: CDR1 SGHRS, CDR2 YFSETQ. CDR3 in DNA: TGCGCCAGCAGCCCGGGGGGCAGGACGAACACTGAAGCTTTCTTT. Its translation: CASSPGGRTNTEAFF.

The V and J genes are TRBV29-1 and TRBJ2-7; 12 nucleotides line up with TRBD2. The V and J ends lost 0 bases and 4 bases, in that order; junction bases with no gene match: 10. Germline CDR1 is SQVTM and CDR2 is ANQGSEA. There are 17 residues in the CDR3. As DNA, the CDR3 is TGCAGCGTTGAAGATCGAGCTAGCGGGAGGGCCAGGTACGAGCAGTACTTC. The encoded protein is CSVEDRASGRARYEQYF.

This clonotype appeared a few times. This rearrangement joins TRBV12-3 or TRBV12-4 to TRBJ2-7, with 9 bases lining up with TRBD1. V dropped 6 bases and J dropped 3; count of bases not matched to a gene: 3. The CDR3 is 13 amino acids. As DNA, the CDR3 is TGTGCCAGCAGGAAGACAGGGGGCTACGAGCAGTACTTC. Protein sequence: CASRKTGGYEQYF.

This clonotype was counted many times. J is TRBJ2-2 and V is TRBV7-2, with a tentative D call TRBD2 (6 bases). The CDR3 length is 16 residues. Trimming left V 4 bases short and J 4 bases short, with 16 bases between. Germline values: CDR1 SGHTA, CDR2 FQGNSA. The CDR3 DNA reads TGTGCCAGCAGCTACCTTCCCGGGGGTGGCACCGGGGAGCTGTTTTTT. This translates into CASSYLPGGGTGELFF. The full variable domain, completed using reference TRBV7-2 and TRBJ2-2, is GAGVSQSPSNKVTEKGKDVELRCDPISGHTALYWYRQSLGQGLEFLIYFQGNSAPDKSGLPSDRFSAERTGGSVSTLTIQRTQQEDSAVYLCASSYLPGGGTGELFFGEGSRLTVL.

This clonotype turned up a few times. This sequence joins TRBV28 and TRBJ1-6, with D unclear. Germline assignment: CDR1 MDHEN and CDR2 SYDVKM. Trimming removed 7 bases from V and 0 bases from J, with 10 bases in between. There are 15 residues in the CDR3. Written as DNA, the CDR3 is TGTGCCAGCAAGACCCCGAGCTCCTATAATTCACCCCTCCACTTT. Protein product: CASKTPSSYNSPLHF.

The rearrangement links TRBV15 to TRBJ2-1, with TRBD2 matching over 9 bases. In germline, CDR1 is LNHNV, CDR2 YYDKDF (reference sequence). CDR3 size: 16 residues. V lost 0 bases, J lost 7 bases, and 7 bases stayed unmatched. CDR3 bases: TGTGCCACCAGCAGAGATCTAGCGGGAACAGCTAATGAGCAGTTCTTC. It codes for CATSRDLAGTANEQFF.

This chain joins TRBV7-2 and TRBJ2-7; D gene ambiguous. Between the trimmed V and J ends, which lost 0 bases and 3 bases, there was a span of 6 bases. The CDR3 consists of 13 residues. Germline values: CDR1 SGHTA, CDR2 FQGNSA. The CDR3 nucleotides read TGTGCCAGCAGCTTAGCCGAACACTACGAGCAGTACGTC. Its translation: CASSLAEHYEQYV.

This clonotype was seen more than once but under ten times. The gene calls are TRBV7-9 and TRBJ1-2; possible D gene TRBD1, 5 bases. V lost 1 base and J 7 bases, leaving 10 bases between the germline ends. The CDR3 length is 13 residues. CDR1 is SEHNR, CDR2 FQNEAQ, per germline (reference sequence). This CDR3 is CASSLDSGVGYTF. Written as DNA, the CDR3 is TGTGCCAGCAGCTTAGATTCGGGGGTTGGCTACACCTTC.

The V and J genes are TRBV27 and TRBJ2-2; 9 nucleotides agree with TRBD2. Trimming at V came to 2 bases and at J to 5 bases, leaving 3 bases not matched to a gene. Germline CDR1 reads MNHEY; CDR2 reads SMNVEV (reference sequence). The CDR3 is 15 residues long. The DNA of the CDR3 is TGTGCCAGCAGTTTAGTAGCGGGAGCAACCGGGGAGCTGTTTTTT. It encodes CASSLVAGATGELFF.

V and J are TRBV4-1 and TRBJ2-7; possibly TRBD1 for D (6 bases). The CDR3 runs to 13 residues. Trimming took off 4 bases at V and 4 bases at J, with 11 bases between the two ends. Germline V gene data show CDR1 as MGHRA and CDR2 as YSYEKL. The CDR3 DNA reads TGCGCCAGCAGCCCAGGGGAAAAATACGAGCAGTACTTC. This gives the protein CASSPGEKYEQYF.

This clonotype was seen repeatedly, ten times or more. The chain joins TRBV6-2 or TRBV6-3 to TRBJ1-1; 9 positions match TRBD1. The CDR3 is made up of 13 amino acids. CDR1 is MNHEY, CDR2 SVGEGT, per germline. V shed 5 bases, J shed 4 bases, and the junction held 2 bases outside the gene matches. CDR3 nucleotides: TGTGCCAGCAGTCCGGACAGGGGCACTGAAGCTTTCTTT. Translation: CASSPDRGTEAFF.

Ten or more counts support this clonotype. The genes are TRBV7-2 and TRBJ1-1; D remains ambiguous. Germline V gene data show CDR1 as SGHTA and CDR2 as FQGNSA. This CDR3 spans 15 amino acids. The V gene lost 2 bases and the J gene lost 4 bases, with 14 bases spanning the gap. CDR3 sequence: CASSLLAGGGTEAFF. The CDR3 DNA reads TGTGCCAGCAGCTTATTGGCGGGTGGCGGCACTGAAGCTTTCTTT.

The table lists this clonotype with a few counts. This chain connects TRBV7-2 to TRBJ1-2; 9 bases are a match to TRBD1. Per germline, CDR1 SGHTA and CDR2 FQGNSA. The CDR3 runs 14 residues. J gave up 6 bases and V 5 bases, and 7 bases lay outside the gene matches. The CDR3 DNA reads as TGTGCCAGCAGCAATCAACAGGGGGCGGATGGCTACACCTTC. This translates into CASSNQQGADGYTF.

V is TRBV23-1 and J is TRBJ2-2, with 7 bases that match TRBD2. TRBV23-1 is flagged as an ORF with uncertain function. With 3 bases clipped from V and 4 bases from J, the junction kept 2 bases outside the gene matches. The CDR3 contains 14 residues. The CDR3 protein is CASSQRGTTGELFF. The CDR3 coding sequence is TGCGCCAGCAGTCAGCGGGGGACCACCGGGGAGCTGTTTTTT.

V usage is TRBV5-1 and J usage is TRBJ2-2, with 10 bases that match TRBD2. CDR3 length equals 15 residues. The ends lost 1 base at V and 5 bases at J; junction bases unmatched: 2. Germline CDR1 SGHRS, CDR2 YFSETQ. CDR3 DNA: TGCGCCAGCAGCTTGACTAGCGGGACGACCGGGGAGCTGTTTTTT. The encoded protein is CASSLTSGTTGELFF.

The sample holds a few counts of this clonotype. The chain has TRBV20-1 and TRBJ2-3; D possibly corresponds to TRBD1 (5 bases). CDR1 DFQATT and CDR2 SNEGSKA come from the germline V gene (reference sequence). V was shortened by 4 bases and J by 0 bases, with 11 bases between the two germline ends. CDR3 length: 14 residues. The CDR3 spells CSANSGASTDTQYF. The CDR3 nucleotides read TGCAGTGCTAACAGTGGGGCTAGCACAGATACGCAGTATTTT.

This clonotype has a count of ten or more. The rearrangement joins TRBV7-2 to TRBJ2-3; 9 bases map to TRBD2. J gave up 9 bases and V 5 bases, and 12 bases lay outside the gene matches. Germline values: CDR1 SGHTA, CDR2 FQGNSA. The CDR3 length is 15 residues. The CDR3 loop reads CASSQGGAGGETQYF. The CDR3 region has the DNA TGTGCCAGCAGCCAAGGAGGAGCGGGAGGAGAAACGCAGTATTTT.

A few counts support this clonotype. The chain uses TRBV6-2 or TRBV6-3 and TRBJ2-7, with D unclear. The CDR3 contains 15 residues. Deletions cut 6 bases from V and 0 bases from J, with 15 bases between. Germline CDR1 and CDR2: MNHEY and SVGEGT. In DNA form, the CDR3 reads TGTGCCAGCAGGTCGAGTGTCGGTTCCTCCTACGAGCAGTACGTC. Protein: CASRSSVGSSYEQYV.

The chain recombines TRBV7-9 with TRBJ2-7; D remains ambiguous. Germline CDR1 reads SEHNR; CDR2 reads FQNEAQ (reference sequence). The CDR3 has 14 amino acids. V shed 3 bases and J shed 4 bases, with 13 bases lying between them. CDR3 bases: TGTGCCAGCAGCTTTATAGCACCAGAGTACGAGCAGTACTTC. It codes for CASSFIAPEYEQYF. Using reference TRBV7-9 and TRBJ2-7 for the parts outside the CDR3, the full variable domain is DTGVSQNPRHKITKRGQNVTFRCDPISEHNRLYWYRQTLGQGPEFLTYFQNEAQLEKSRLLSDRFSAERPKGSFSTLEIQRTEQGDSAMYLCASSFIAPEYEQYFGPGTRLTVT.

A few counts support this clonotype. The chain carries TRBV27 and TRBJ1-5; 9 bases fit TRBD1. V lost 7 bases, J lost 2 bases, and 6 bases stayed unmatched. Germline V gene sequence: CDR1 MNHEY, CDR2 SMNVEV (reference sequence). The CDR3 has 15 amino acids. CDR3 DNA: TGTGCCAGCAAAGCCGGACAGGGGCGCAATCAGCCCCAGCATTTT. Translating it yields CASKAGQGRNQPQHF.

The rearrangement joins TRBV5-4 to TRBJ1-6; 7 nucleotides agree with TRBD1. V was pared by 4 bases and J by 10 bases, with 20 bases of the junction left unmatched. Germline loops: CDR1 SGHNT, CDR2 YYREEE (reference sequence). The CDR3 runs to 18 residues. The CDR3 DNA follows: TGTGCCAGCAGCATGACCCACCACTACAGGGGAGAAGGCTCACCCCTCCACTTT. Its translation is CASSMTHHYRGEGSPLHF.